This TCR beta chain is from a study of T-cell reconstitution after alpha-beta-depleted transplantation in children. Overall study findings and caveats: About two months after transplant, alpha-beta T cells reportedly came from several hundred expanded graft clones.

A word on this clonotype: Its antigen remains unknown.

Germline CDR1 SNHLY, CDR2 FYNNEI. The CDR3 runs 10 residues. The V end lost 8 bases, the J end lost 10 bases, and 9 bases lay between the germline ends. Unique molecular identifiers featured in how the TCRbeta library was prepared. MiXCR was run by TCRdb on the PCR reads, yielding one entry per CDR3 protein. The sample lists more than 500,000 distinct CDR3 sequences; about an eighth were seen once. The chain is built from TRBV2 and TRBJ2-1; perhaps D is TRBD1 or TRBD2 (6 bases each). The starting material was PBMCs, mostly from graft donor cells, obtained 180 days after TCRalphabeta/CD19-depleted stem cell transplant. This receptor was taken from a female patient aged 2 to 10 who had a stem cell transplant for aplastic anemia, so the T cells may come from the graft donor. The DNA for the CDR3 is TGTGCCAGCGTAGGGGGGGAGCAGTTCTTC. Its translation is CASVGGEQFF.